The 22 T cell receptor beta chains reported below all come from one sample, sequenced in a study of blood T cells in healthy people across ages. For the second PCR, which ran for 7 to 11 cycles, a sample-barcoded 5' primer and a J-beta primer mix were used. One entry per CDR3 protein, called by TCRdb with MiXCR from the 5' RACE reads. The profile covers 750,000 to 850,000 distinct CDR3 sequences, with approximately 25% appearing a single time and under 4.5% taken by the ten largest. This sample was also put to use in a study of T cells of mothers and their children.

Sequencing was done on a sample of blood. These receptors all stem from a boy between 10 and 17 years old in good health.

This chain links TRBV7-3 with TRBJ1-2; D might be TRBD1 (5 bases). The V end was cut by 2 bases, the J end by 6 bases, with 13 bases between. CDR1 is SGHTA and CDR2 is FQGTGA in the germline V gene. The CDR3 contains 14 residues. The CDR3 sequence is CASSLDGRDHGYTF. The CDR3 DNA sequence: TGTGCCAGCAGCTTAGACGGCAGGGACCATGGCTACACCTTC.

The chain carries TRBV5-1 and TRBJ1-4, with unresolved D. Germline-derived CDR1 and CDR2 are SGHRS and YFSETQ. The CDR3 contains 16 residues. V dropped 4 bases and J dropped 0 bases, with 13 bases sitting between them. The CDR3 is CASSLGVAATNEKLFF. The CDR3 nucleotides are TGCGCCAGCAGCCTCGGAGTAGCCGCAACTAATGAAAAACTGTTTTTT.

This clonotype was seen only a few times. The V call is TRBV12-3 or TRBV12-4, the J call TRBJ2-2, with D perhaps assigned TRBD1 or TRBD2 (6 bases each). Trimming shortened V by 10 bases and J by 1 base, and 16 bases separated the two germline ends. The CDR3 totals 15 residues. Here the CDR3 reads CATNGGRGNTGELFF. The CDR3 DNA follows: TGTGCCACCAACGGGGGCAGGGGGAACACCGGGGAGCTGTTTTTT.

V usage is TRBV27 and J usage is TRBJ2-1; no firm D call. The CDR3 totals 13 residues. In germline, CDR1 is MNHEY, CDR2 SMNVEV (reference sequence). The V and J ends lost 3 bases and 4 bases respectively, with 7 bases between them. CDR3 in DNA: TGTGCCAGCAGTTTCGGGCTGTACAATGAGCAGTTCTTC. Translating it yields CASSFGLYNEQFF.

The gene calls are TRBV29-1 and TRBJ2-1; D call uncertain. Germline V lookup: CDR1 SQVTM, CDR2 ANQGSEA. The CDR3 sequence is 12 residues long. Trimming left V 3 bases short and J 6 bases short, with 9 bases between. The CDR3 DNA follows: TGCAGCGTTGACTTAGTATCCAATGAGCAGTTCTTC. Amino acid sequence: CSVDLVSNEQFF.

The CDR3 spells CASSFSTSPLHF. The CDR3, as DNA: TGTGCCAGCAGCTTTTCGACTTCACCCCTCCACTTT. The chain links TRBV7-9 to TRBJ1-6; D is undetermined. The CDR3 consists of 12 residues. Trimming took off 3 bases at V and 9 bases at J, with 6 bases between the two ends. Germline CDR1 SEHNR, CDR2 FQNEAQ (reference sequence).

The chain carries TRBV12-3 or TRBV12-4 and TRBJ2-5; 7 positions agree with TRBD1. V gave up 7 bases and J gave up 5 bases; unmatched junction bases: 10. The CDR3 is made up of 14 amino acids. The CDR3 spells CASKLQGSGETQYF. The CDR3 bases are TGTGCCAGCAAGCTACAGGGGTCGGGGGAGACCCAGTACTTC.

This clonotype came up a few times. The chain couples TRBV4-3 to TRBJ2-2, with D unresolved. V shed 1 base and J shed 6 bases, with 6 bases lying between them. The CDR3 sequence is 13 residues long. Germline values: CDR1 LGHNA, CDR2 YSLEER. CDR3 loop: CASSQAWAGELFF. The DNA for the CDR3 is TGCGCCAGCAGCCAAGCCTGGGCCGGGGAGCTGTTTTTT.

The chain carries TRBV20-1 and TRBJ1-5, with no clear D. Germline V CDR1 and CDR2: DFQATT, SNEGSKA (reference sequence). The CDR3 sequence is 15 residues long. Trimming removed 3 bases from V and 0 bases from J, with 12 bases in between. CDR3 sequence: CSASPGIYSNQPQHF. The CDR3 DNA reads TGCAGTGCTAGTCCGGGTATCTATAGCAATCAGCCCCAGCATTTT.

The genes are TRBV20-1 and TRBJ1-5; D is undetermined. This CDR3 is 13 amino acids long. Germline loops: CDR1 DFQATT, CDR2 SNEGSKA (reference sequence). Trimming removed 6 bases at V and 0 bases at J, with 9 bases between. The CDR3 nucleotides are TGCAGTGCGACCGGGGATAGCAATCAGCCCCAGCATTTT. It is translated as CSATGDSNQPQHF.

This clonotype was detected a few times. This chain connects TRBV4-3 to TRBJ2-7, with 9 bases lining up with TRBD2. The junction had 9 bases not matched to a gene; V was cut back by 1 base and J by 2 bases. The CDR3 is made up of 17 amino acids. The germline CDR1 and CDR2 sequences are LGHNA and YSLEER. The CDR3 DNA follows: TGCGCCAGCAGCCAAGGGGCTAGCGGGAACATCCCCTACGAGCAGTACTTC. Protein sequence: CASSQGASGNIPYEQYF.

The genes are TRBV7-9 and TRBJ1-2; 10 bases are a match to TRBD1. Germline CDR1 SEHNR, CDR2 FQNEAQ (reference sequence). The CDR3 sequence is 15 residues long. With 2 bases clipped from V and 6 bases from J, the junction kept 6 bases outside the gene matches. In DNA form, the CDR3 reads TGTGCCAGCAGCTTAACCCGACAGGGGGCGAATGGCTACACCTTC. Amino acid sequence: CASSLTRQGANGYTF.

The V call is TRBV14, the J call TRBJ2-7; D gene uncertain. The CDR3 contains 13 residues. V was shortened by 2 bases and J by 7 bases, with 12 bases between the two germline ends. Germline V gives CDR1 SGHDN, CDR2 FVKESK. The CDR3 coding sequence is TGTGCCAGCAGCCAATTGCCTTTCCGGGAGCAGTACTTC. Its translation is CASSQLPFREQYF.

The chain combines TRBV6-5 with TRBJ1-2, with 8 positions matching TRBD1. The CDR3 totals 13 residues. Trimming took 5 bases from V and 7 from J; bases not matched to a gene: 6. Germline V gene sequence: CDR1 MNHEY, CDR2 SVGAGI. The CDR3 loop is CASSRTGSVGYTF. In DNA, the CDR3 is TGTGCCAGCAGTCGGACAGGGTCGGTTGGCTACACCTTC.

This clonotype was seen only a few times. This sequence joins TRBV3-1 and TRBJ2-1; TRBD2 matches at 10 bases. Germline values: CDR1 LGHDT, CDR2 YNNKEL (reference sequence). V lost 0 bases to trimming and J lost 3 bases; unmatched junction nucleotides: 5. CDR3 length: 17 amino acids. This chain's CDR3 is CASSQDLAGAYYNEQFF. The CDR3 nucleotides are TGTGCCAGCAGCCAAGACCTAGCGGGGGCGTACTACAATGAGCAGTTCTTC.

This clonotype has a handful of counts. The chain is built from TRBV5-1 and TRBJ2-2; 11 bases align to TRBD2. The CDR3 consists of 16 residues. V lost 4 bases and J lost 2; bases outside the gene matches: 4. Germline V gene data show CDR1 as SGHRS and CDR2 as YFSETQ. CDR3 region: CASSLLAGANTGELFF. The CDR3 nucleotides are TGCGCCAGCAGCCTACTAGCGGGGGCAAACACCGGGGAGCTGTTTTTT.

This clonotype was observed a handful of times. The gene calls are TRBV7-9 and TRBJ2-5, with D possibly being TRBD2 (7 bases). The J call may not be correct, given that the DNA end is closer to TRBJ2-7. Germline CDR1 SEHNR, CDR2 FQNEAQ (reference sequence). The CDR3 is made up of 15 amino acids. CDR3 in amino acids: CASSSLGGALYEQYF. CDR3 nucleotides: TGTGCCAGCAGCTCCCTAGGGGGGGCCCTTTACGAGCAGTACTTC.

This clonotype was seen at least ten times. The chain employs TRBV7-3 and TRBJ1-1; D is possibly TRBD1 (5 bases). V was trimmed by 1 base and J by 5 bases, leaving 8 bases between them. CDR3 length: 13 residues. Germline lookup yields CDR1 SGHTA and CDR2 FQGTGA. The CDR3 DNA sequence: TGTGCCAGCAGCTTAAGCGGGGCGACTGAAGCTTTCTTT. Translation gives CASSLSGATEAFF. The full variable domain, its missing parts supplied by reference TRBV7-3 and TRBJ1-1, is GAGVSQTPSNKVTEKGKYVELRCDPISGHTALYWYRQSLGQGPEFLIYFQGTGAADDSGLPNDRFFAVRPEGSVSTLKIQRTERGDSAVYLCASSLSGATEAFFGQGTRLTVV.

This clonotype turned up a few times. The chain combines TRBV29-1 with TRBJ2-5, with D possibly being TRBD1 or TRBD2 (5 bases each). The J call may be mistaken, given a closer DNA end match to TRBJ2-7. The CDR3 extends over 13 amino acids. Looked up from germline, CDR1 is SQVTM and CDR2 is ANQGSEA. CDR3 amino acids: CSVTSTQGYEQYF. The CDR3 region has the DNA TGCAGCGTTACTAGTACCCAGGGATACGAGCAGTACTTC.

The chain joins TRBV9 to TRBJ1-1; D ambiguous. Trimming removed 3 bases at V and 10 bases at J, with 19 bases between. CDR1 and CDR2 from the germline V gene are SGDLS and YYNGEE. The CDR3 has 14 amino acids. CDR3 DNA sequence: TGTGCCAGCAGCGCTGGGGTGGGTGGCATAGCAGCTTTCTTT. This gives the protein CASSAGVGGIAAFF.

The gene calls are TRBV5-6 and TRBJ2-5; maybe TRBD1 (6 bases). Gene TRBJ2-7 matches the end of the DNA better, so the J call may be wrong. Germline CDR1 SGHDT, CDR2 YYEEEE. The CDR3 totals 17 residues. CDR3 protein: CASSRRGLRASSYEQYF. CDR3 coding DNA: TGTGCCAGCAGCCGAAGGGGGTTGAGGGCCAGCTCCTACGAGCAGTACTTC.

This clonotype was counted a few times. The chain links TRBV4-1 to TRBJ1-2; tentatively, D is TRBD1 (5 bases). Trimming cost V 1 base and J 5 bases, with 14 bases left between them. Germline CDR1 reads MGHRA; CDR2 reads YSYEKL. CDR3 size: 15 residues. The CDR3 sequence: CASSQALQDTYGYTF. The CDR3 DNA sequence: TGCGCCAGCAGCCAAGCCTTACAGGATACTTATGGCTACACCTTC.